This TCR beta chain was recorded in a study of OX40 agonist ivuxolimab in advanced cancers. At the level of the study: People in dose escalation had one of these cancers: hepatocellular carcinoma, melanoma, renal cell or head and neck cancer.

With respect to this clone: What it recognizes is unknown. Other DNA sequences in the same sample also yield this CDR3.

Generated by immunoSEQ multiplex PCR, the TCRdb table keeps only in-frame clones and is missing some. This sample has about 77,000 clones; 85% to 90% occur once, and the top ten carry about 2.3%. J lost 6 bases, V lost 3 bases, and 7 bases had no gene match. The CDR3 contains 15 residues. The germline V gene has CDR1 SGHRS and CDR2 YFSETQ. Cycle 7 day 1, cycle 4 day 1, and baseline were the timepoints at which blood was sampled. Study-wide points: Among some nonresponders, normalized T-cell clonal expansion was also low.

Material: CD4+ or CD8+ T cells sorted from blood, obtained in a trial of the OX40 agonist ivuxolimab. The origin of this receptor is an adult with an advanced solid tumor such as melanoma, head and neck, liver or kidney cancer. This sequence joins TRBV5-1 and TRBJ2-1; TRBD1 matches 9 bases. The CDR3 loop is CASSSGQGVVNEQFF. The DNA for the CDR3 is TGCGCCAGCAGCTCGGGACAGGGCGTGGTCAATGAGCAGTTCTTC.